This T cell receptor beta chain was sequenced during a study of OX40 agonist ivuxolimab in advanced cancers. Study-level background: The patients received ivuxolimab by intravenous route every 2 weeks at 0.01 to 10 mg/kg. From about 23 to 85 years was the age range, with a mean of 60 years, and over 80% were male. Study-level results: At doses 0.1 to 3.0 mg/kg, CD4+ and CD8+ clones expanded. Fewer expanded clones were found on average in CD4+ than in CD8+ T cells.

Worth noting for this clone: Its antigen is as yet unknown.

The CDR3 runs to 16 residues. Germline lookup yields CDR1 SGHRS and CDR2 YFSETQ. The ends lost 5 bases at V and 0 bases at J; junction bases unmatched: 9. Repertoires were generated with immunoSEQ multiplex PCR, while TCRdb's copy carries only in-frame clones and drops some. The top ten clones hold about 4.4% of a sample with 40,000 to 45,000 clones, roughly 78% of them seen once. Source: CD4+ or CD8+ T cells sorted from blood, taken in a trial of the OX40 agonist ivuxolimab. The chain uses TRBV5-1 and TRBJ2-3; TRBD1 matches 7 bases. This clonotype originated in an adult with an advanced solid tumor such as melanoma, head and neck, liver or kidney cancer. In DNA, the CDR3 is TGCGCCAGCAGTTATGCCAGGGGGAGCAGCACAGATACGCAGTATTTT. Amino acid sequence: CASSYARGSSTDTQYF. Drawing the rest from reference TRBV5-1 and TRBJ2-3, the complete variable domain is KAGVTQTPRYLIKTRGQQVTLSCSPISGHRSVSWYQQTPGQGLQFLFEYFSETQRNKGNFPGRFSGRQFSNSRSEMNVSTLELGDSALYLCASSYARGSSTDTQYFGPGTRLTVL.